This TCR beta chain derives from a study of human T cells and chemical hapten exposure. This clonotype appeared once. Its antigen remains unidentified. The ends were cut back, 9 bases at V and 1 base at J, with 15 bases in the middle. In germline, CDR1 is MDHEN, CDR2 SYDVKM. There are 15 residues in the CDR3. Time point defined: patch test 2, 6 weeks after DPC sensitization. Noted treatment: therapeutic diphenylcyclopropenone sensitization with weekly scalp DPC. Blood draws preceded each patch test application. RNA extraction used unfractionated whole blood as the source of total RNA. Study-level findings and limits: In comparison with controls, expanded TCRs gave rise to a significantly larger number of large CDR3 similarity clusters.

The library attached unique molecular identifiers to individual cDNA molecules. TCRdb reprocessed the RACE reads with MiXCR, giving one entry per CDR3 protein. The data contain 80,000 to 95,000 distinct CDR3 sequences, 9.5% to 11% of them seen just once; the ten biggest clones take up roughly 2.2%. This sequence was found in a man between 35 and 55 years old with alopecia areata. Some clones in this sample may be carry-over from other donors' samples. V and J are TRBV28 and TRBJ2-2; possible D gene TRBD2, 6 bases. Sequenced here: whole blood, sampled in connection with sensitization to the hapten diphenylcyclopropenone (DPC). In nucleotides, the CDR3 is TGTGCCAGTAGTGGTAGCGGAGGGAACACCGGGGAGCTGTTTTTT. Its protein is CASSGSGGNTGELFF.